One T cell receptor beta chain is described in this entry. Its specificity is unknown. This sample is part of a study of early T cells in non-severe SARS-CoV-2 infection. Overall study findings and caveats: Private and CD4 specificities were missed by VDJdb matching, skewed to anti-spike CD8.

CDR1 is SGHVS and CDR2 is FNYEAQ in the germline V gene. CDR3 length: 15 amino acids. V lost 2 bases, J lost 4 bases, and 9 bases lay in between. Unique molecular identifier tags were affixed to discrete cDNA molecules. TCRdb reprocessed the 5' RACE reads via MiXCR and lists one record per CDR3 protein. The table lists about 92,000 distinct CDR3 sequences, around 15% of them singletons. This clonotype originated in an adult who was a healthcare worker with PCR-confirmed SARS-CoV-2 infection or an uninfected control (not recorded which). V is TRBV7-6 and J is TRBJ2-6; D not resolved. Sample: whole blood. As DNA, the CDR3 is TGTGCCAGCAGCTTAAGGATAGACGGGGCCAACGTCCTGACTTTC. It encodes CASSLRIDGANVLTF.